Below are 31 T cell receptor beta chains sequenced from a single sample in a study of T cell responses to AZD1222 COVID-19 vaccine. The table came from immunoSEQ multiplex PCR; TCRdb's copy has only in-frame clones and leaves some out. The repertoire consists of over 100,000 clones, with 88% occurring once and the leading ten covering roughly 3.6%. This specimen consisted of peripheral blood, obtained on day 0 of AZD1222 vaccination. The origin of the receptors is an adult in good health.

This chain uses TRBV3-1 (or the pseudogene TRBV3-2) with TRBJ2-7; D is unclear. The V end lost 0 bases, the J end lost 3 bases, and 6 bases lay between the germline ends. From germline, CDR1 is LGHDT and CDR2 YNNKEL (reference sequence). The CDR3 is 13 residues long. CDR3: CASSQEGFYEQYF. The CDR3 bases are TGTGCCAGCAGCCAAGAGGGGTTCTACGAGCAGTACTTC.

The chain uses TRBV10-3 and TRBJ2-3; 9 nucleotides line up with TRBD2. Per germline, CDR1 ENHRY and CDR2 SYGVKD. The CDR3 consists of 16 residues. Trimming at V came to 6 bases and at J to 1 base, leaving 8 bases not matched to a gene. The CDR3: CAISSSGGTRTDTQYF. DNA for the CDR3: TGTGCCATCAGCAGCAGCGGGGGGACCCGCACAGATACGCAGTATTTT.

This chain joins TRBV6-2 or TRBV6-3 and TRBJ2-7; D may be TRBD2 (5 bases). V lost 1 base and J lost 5, with 15 bases in between. The CDR3 sequence is 15 residues long. Looked up from germline, CDR1 is MNHEY and CDR2 is SVGEGT. CDR3 nucleotide sequence: TGTGCCAGCAGTTACTTCGGGCTCGGGAACCACGAGCAGTACTTC. It yields the protein CASSYFGLGNHEQYF.

The chain joins TRBV11-2 to TRBJ1-2; D is ambiguous. V gave up 0 bases and J gave up 5 bases, with 4 bases separating them. CDR3 length: 12 residues. CDR1 and CDR2 from the germline V gene are SGHAT and FQNNGV. The chain's CDR3 is CASSLDLYGYTF. DNA for the CDR3: TGTGCCAGCAGCTTAGACTTGTATGGCTACACCTTC.

This sequence joins TRBV9 and TRBJ1-4; TRBD1 matches at 9 bases. The CDR3 contains 11 residues. Germline loops: CDR1 SGDLS, CDR2 YYNGEE. Losses at the gene ends were 3 bases for V and 12 bases for J; bases not matched to a gene: 0. The CDR3 here is CASSGQGELFF. For the CDR3, the DNA is TGTGCCAGCAGCGGACAGGGGGAACTGTTTTTT.

The J gene is TRBJ1-3, the V gene TRBV4-1, with D perhaps TRBD1 (6 bases). V lost 1 base, J lost 3 bases, and 28 bases lay in between. The CDR3 totals 21 residues. Per germline, CDR1 MGHRA and CDR2 YSYEKL. CDR3 protein: CASSQAVFYTKPGAGGNTIYF. The CDR3 region has the DNA TGCGCCAGCAGCCAAGCGGTGTTCTACACTAAACCAGGGGCTGGTGGAAACACCATATATTTT.

This clone was counted once. The rearrangement joins TRBV2 to TRBJ1-5; the D gene is possibly TRBD1 (6 bases). Germline V gene lookup returns CDR1 SNHLY and CDR2 FYNNEI. V lost 7 bases and J lost 7, with 17 bases in between. The CDR3 runs 14 residues. The CDR3 DNA reads as TGTGCCAGCAAGTCCGGGGGCGCGAGGCAGCCCCAGCATTTT. It specifies CASKSGGARQPQHF.

The CDR3 bases are TGTGCTAGTGGTCCCGACTTAGCGGGGGAGGGGGAGACCCAGTACTTC. The encoded protein is CASGPDLAGEGETQYF. The V call is TRBV12-5, the J call TRBJ2-5; 9 nucleotides align to TRBD2. This CDR3 is built from 16 residues. The V segment lost 5 bases and the J segment 5 bases; nucleotides outside the gene matches: 12. Germline V gives CDR1 LGHNT, CDR2 FRNRAP.

The gene calls are TRBV18 and TRBJ2-5; D uncertain. V dropped 6 bases and J dropped 1 base, with 0 bases sitting between them. The germline CDR1 and CDR2 sequences are KGHSH and LQKENI. This CDR3 region has 10 residues. CDR3 bases: TGTGCCAGCTCCCAAGAGACCCAGTACTTC. It yields the protein CASSQETQYF.

CDR3 sequence reads: CASSNVAGTEQYSNQPQHF. The CDR3 bases are TGTGCCAGCAGTAACGTCGCCGGGACAGAACAATATAGCAATCAGCCCCAGCATTTT. J is TRBJ1-5 and V is TRBV2, with 7 positions matching TRBD1. CDR1 is SNHLY and CDR2 is FYNNEI in the germline V gene. The CDR3 contains 19 residues. The V gene end was trimmed by 5 bases and the J gene end by 0 bases; junction bases not matched to a gene: 16. The full variable domain, in which reference TRBV2 and TRBJ1-5 provide the parts outside the CDR3, is EPEVTQTPSHQVTQMGQEVILRCVPISNHLYFYWYRQILGQKVEFLVSFYNNEISEKSEIFDDQFSVERPDGSNFTLKIRSTKLEDSAMYFCASSNVAGTEQYSNQPQHFGDGTRLSIL.

The V and J genes are TRBV6-2 or TRBV6-3 and TRBJ2-3; D uncertain. V was cut by 6 bases and J by 5 bases, with 6 bases left in between. Germline loops: CDR1 MNHEY, CDR2 SVGEGT. This CDR3 contains 11 residues. CDR3 sequence (DNA): TGTGCCAGCAGCCCCCGAGATACGCAGTATTTT. It is translated as CASSPRDTQYF.

This chain connects TRBV19 to TRBJ1-1; D may be TRBD1 (5 bases). V lost 8 bases, J lost 8 bases, and 21 bases lay in between. The CDR3 extends over 14 amino acids. Germline CDR1 reads LNHDA; CDR2 reads SQIVND (reference sequence). The CDR3 nucleotides are TGTGCCAGTGGACCTTCGGGGGGAGCCCGGGAAGCTTTCTTT. This gives the protein CASGPSGGAREAFF.

The chain has TRBV12-5 and TRBJ2-7; D perhaps matches TRBD1 (6 bases). Per germline, CDR1 LGHNT and CDR2 FRNRAP. The V end was cut by 0 bases, the J end by 2 bases, with 11 bases between. CDR3 length: 15 residues. Written as DNA, the CDR3 is TGTGCTAGTGGTTTGGTACTAGGACAGACCTACGAGCAGTACTTC. It encodes CASGLVLGQTYEQYF.

This chain uses TRBV18 with TRBJ1-5; D call uncertain. This CDR3 contains 15 residues. CDR1 and CDR2 (germline): KGHSH, LQKENI. The ends were cut back, 3 bases at V and 3 bases at J, with 12 bases in the middle. CDR3 sequence reads: CASSPLSSPNQPQHF. In DNA form, the CDR3 reads TGTGCCAGCTCACCTCTGTCCAGCCCCAATCAGCCCCAGCATTTT.

The chain recombines TRBV7-9 with TRBJ2-5, with D unclear. Germline-derived CDR1 and CDR2 are SEHNR and FQNEAQ (reference sequence). There are 14 residues in the CDR3. Trimming took off 0 bases at V and 2 bases at J, with 7 bases between the two ends. The CDR3 DNA is TGTGCCAGCAGCTTAGCGGCAAGTCAAGAGACCCAGTACTTC. This gives the protein CASSLAASQETQYF.

The chain combines TRBV6-4 with TRBJ2-1; a possible D gene is TRBD1 (6 bases). This CDR3 spans 15 amino acids. The germline V gene has CDR1 MRHNA and CDR2 SNTAGT. V gave up 4 bases and J gave up 9 bases, with 19 bases separating them. In DNA, the CDR3 is TGTGCCAGCAGTGTTTCTTTGACAGGACTTGGTGAGCAGTTCTTC. Protein product: CASSVSLTGLGEQFF.

The rearrangement links TRBV12-5 to TRBJ2-1, with 12 bases fitting TRBD1. From germline, CDR1 is LGHNT and CDR2 FRNRAP. V was pared by 4 bases and J by 8 bases, with 9 bases of the junction left unmatched. The CDR3 length is 16 residues. For the CDR3, the DNA is TGTGCTAGTGGTTCCGGGGACAGGGGGCGAAGTGATGAGCAGTTCTTC. This codes for CASGSGDRGRSDEQFF.

The chain uses TRBV14 and TRBJ2-4; possibly TRBD2 for D (6 bases). Per germline, CDR1 SGHDN and CDR2 FVKESK. V was clipped by 4 bases and J by 1 base, with 14 bases between them. This CDR3 spans 16 amino acids. CDR3 DNA: TGTGCCAGCAGCCCGGGACTTACCCGGGCCAAAAACATTCAGTACTTC. Translation: CASSPGLTRAKNIQYF.

The J gene is TRBJ2-2, the V gene TRBV6-6; the D call may be TRBD1 or TRBD2 (7 bases each). The CDR3 contains 16 residues. V was trimmed by 6 bases and J by 4 bases, leaving 18 bases between them. Germline CDR1 is MNHNY and CDR2 is SVGAGI (reference sequence). The CDR3 region is CASSRRGGEGTGELFF. CDR3 sequence (DNA): TGTGCCAGCAGCCGCAGGGGGGGCGAGGGCACCGGGGAGCTGTTTTTT.

The chain uses TRBV27 and TRBJ2-7; D is perhaps TRBD1 or TRBD2 (5 bases each). The V gene lost 2 bases and the J gene lost 0 bases, with 11 bases spanning the gap. Germline assignment: CDR1 MNHEY and CDR2 SMNVEV (reference sequence). The CDR3 loop spans 15 amino acids. CDR3 sequence (DNA): TGTGCCAGCAGTTTAAGGGGACGAAGCTCCTACGAGCAGTACTTC. Encoded protein: CASSLRGRSSYEQYF.

V and J are TRBV19 and TRBJ2-5, with D possibly being TRBD2 (7 bases). Germline lookup yields CDR1 LNHDA and CDR2 SQIVND (reference sequence). Trimming removed 1 base from V and 1 base from J, with 16 bases in between. The CDR3 extends over 17 amino acids. The CDR3 DNA sequence: TGTGCCAGTAGTATAGTTTCGGCGGGGGCCCCCCAAGAGACCCAGTACTTC. It translates to CASSIVSAGAPQETQYF.

The V call is TRBV29-1, the J call TRBJ2-7, with no clear D. The V end was cut by 4 bases, the J end by 2 bases, with 9 bases between. Looked up from germline, CDR1 is SQVTM and CDR2 is ANQGSEA. The CDR3 is 12 amino acids. CDR3 loop: CSVADGTYEQYF. The CDR3 DNA is TGCAGCGTTGCGGACGGTACCTACGAGCAGTACTTC.

The rearrangement joins TRBV15 to TRBJ1-2, with D possibly TRBD1 on 6 matching bases. This CDR3 contains 17 residues. V lost 0 bases to trimming and J lost 2 bases, with 16 bases between them. Looked up from germline, CDR1 is LNHNV and CDR2 is YYDKDF (reference sequence). The CDR3 is CATSRDAGARPNYGYTF. The CDR3 DNA follows: TGTGCCACCAGCAGAGATGCAGGGGCGAGACCCAACTATGGCTACACCTTC.

The V gene is TRBV6-5, the J gene TRBJ1-1; possibly TRBD1 for D (5 bases). The CDR3 runs 15 residues. The V and J ends lost 2 bases and 1 base respectively, with 11 bases between them. Germline V lookup: CDR1 MNHEY, CDR2 SVGAGI. The CDR3 region has the DNA TGTGCCAGCAGTTACGATTGGGGGGAGAACACTGAAGCTTTCTTT. It yields the protein CASSYDWGENTEAFF.

The chain employs TRBV19 and TRBJ1-1; 9 nucleotides line up with TRBD1. Germline V gives CDR1 LNHDA, CDR2 SQIVND (reference sequence). The length of the CDR3 is 13 residues. Trimming at V came to 5 bases and at J to 6 bases, leaving 4 bases not matched to a gene. The CDR3 is CASSPRTGAEAFF. CDR3 sequence (DNA): TGTGCCAGTAGTCCCCGGACAGGGGCTGAAGCTTTCTTT.

The rearrangement links TRBV20-1 to TRBJ2-3; D remains ambiguous. With 3 bases removed from V and 7 bases from J, the gap between germline ends came to 20 bases. Germline values: CDR1 DFQATT, CDR2 SNEGSKA (reference sequence). The CDR3 spans 15 residues. CDR3 loop: CSASERSTTYYTQYF. DNA for the CDR3: TGCAGTGCTAGTGAACGTTCAACCACTTATTATACGCAGTATTTT.

The rearrangement uses TRBV11-1 and TRBJ2-7; D is unresolved. V lost 3 bases to trimming and J lost 3 bases, with 9 bases between them. Germline CDR1 is SGHAT and CDR2 is FQDESV (reference sequence). The CDR3 is 13 amino acids. The DNA for the CDR3 is TGTGCCAGCAGCTTGGTCCGGCGCTACGAGCAGTACTTC. It codes for CASSLVRRYEQYF.

The chain combines TRBV11-2 with TRBJ1-2; the match to TRBD1 covers 9 bases. From germline, CDR1 is SGHAT and CDR2 FQNNGV. The CDR3 has 17 residues. V shed 4 bases and J 3 bases; nucleotides not matched to a gene: 12. CDR3 bases: TGTGCCAGCAGCTCCGTGAACCGGGACAGGGTCGACTATGGCTACACCTTC. It specifies CASSSVNRDRVDYGYTF.

V gene TRBV7-6 combines with J gene TRBJ2-5; D gene uncertain. Trimming pared 5 bases from V and 0 bases from J, leaving 13 bases between. From germline, CDR1 is SGHVS and CDR2 FNYEAQ. This CDR3 is built from 15 residues. CDR3 coding DNA: TGTGCCAGCAGCCTCGCGGAATTGTACCAAGAGACCCAGTACTTC. It specifies CASSLAELYQETQYF.

This clone appeared once. This chain joins TRBV6-5 and TRBJ2-2; no clear D. V dropped 5 bases and J dropped 2 bases, with 0 bases sitting between them. The CDR3 length is 11 residues. CDR1 and CDR2 (germline): MNHEY, SVGAGI. The CDR3 DNA follows: TGTGCCAGCAGTAACACCGGGGAGCTGTTTTTT. Translated, it gives CASSNTGELFF.

The J gene is TRBJ1-2, the V gene TRBV6-1; no clear D. Germline V gene data show CDR1 as MNHNS and CDR2 as SASEGT. This CDR3 is built from 16 residues. The V end was cut by 4 bases, the J end by 4 bases, with 19 bases between. The CDR3 DNA follows: TGTGCCAGCAGTGCAATAAAGGGAGGGAGTTCCTATGGCTACACCTTC. Amino acids: CASSAIKGGSSYGYTF.